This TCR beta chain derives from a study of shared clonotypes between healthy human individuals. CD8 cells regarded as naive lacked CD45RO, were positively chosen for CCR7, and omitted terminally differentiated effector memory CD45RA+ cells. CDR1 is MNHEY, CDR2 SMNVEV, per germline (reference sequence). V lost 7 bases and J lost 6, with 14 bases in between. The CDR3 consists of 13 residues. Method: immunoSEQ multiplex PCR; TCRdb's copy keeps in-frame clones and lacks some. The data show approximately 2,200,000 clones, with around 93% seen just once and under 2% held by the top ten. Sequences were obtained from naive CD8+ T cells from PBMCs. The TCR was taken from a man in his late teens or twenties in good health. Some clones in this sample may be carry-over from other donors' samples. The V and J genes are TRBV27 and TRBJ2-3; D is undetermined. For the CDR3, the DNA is TGTGCCAGCATGGCGCGACTGTTGGATACGCAGTATTTT. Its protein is CASMARLLDTQYF.